A single sample gave rise to the 22 T cell receptor beta chains below, sequenced in a study of T cell responses to AZD1222 COVID-19 vaccine. Profiled with immunoSEQ multiplex PCR; TCRdb holds only in-frame clones, not every one. The data show under 200,000 clones, with around 87% seen just once and approximately 2.7% held by the top ten. Sequences were derived from peripheral blood, sampled on day 0 of MenACWY control vaccination. These receptors all stem from an adult in good health.

The V call is TRBV6-1, the J call TRBJ2-7; TRBD1 or TRBD2 may be the D gene (6 bases each). Germline CDR1 reads MNHNS; CDR2 reads SASEGT. Trimming removed 3 bases from V and 4 bases from J, with 16 bases in between. This CDR3 has 15 amino acids. This CDR3 is CASSEADRGGYEQYF. The CDR3 bases are TGTGCCAGCAGTGAGGCGGACAGAGGGGGGTACGAGCAGTACTTC.

The chain employs TRBV7-9 and TRBJ2-1; D remains ambiguous. The V end lost 1 base, the J end lost 7 bases, and 5 bases lay between the germline ends. The CDR3 spans 12 residues. Germline assignment: CDR1 SEHNR and CDR2 FQNEAQ (reference sequence). The DNA of the CDR3 is TGTGCCAGCAGCTTAGTAAGGAATGAGCAGTTCTTC. Its translation is CASSLVRNEQFF.

The rearrangement uses TRBV5-1 and TRBJ1-3; D ambiguous. Germline-derived CDR1 and CDR2 are SGHRS and YFSETQ. Trimming took 0 bases from V and 4 from J, leaving 11 bases between them. This CDR3 contains 15 residues. CDR3 protein: CASSLGDLNGNTIYF. The CDR3 bases are TGCGCCAGCAGCTTGGGCGACTTAAACGGAAACACCATATATTTT.

The V call is TRBV5-1, the J call TRBJ1-2, with 8 positions matching TRBD1. The trim removed 7 bases at V and 6 bases at J, leaving 11 bases unmatched. The germline gives CDR1 SGHRS, CDR2 YFSETQ. This CDR3 comprises 14 residues. The CDR3 bases are TGCGCCAGCTCCCCCCCAGGACAGGGAGATGGCTACACCTTC. It specifies CASSPPGQGDGYTF.

The V call is TRBV29-1, the J call TRBJ1-2; D is undetermined. The CDR3 spans 12 residues. Germline CDR1 is SQVTM and CDR2 is ANQGSEA. Trimming left V 4 bases short and J 4 bases short, with 10 bases between. CDR3 sequence (DNA): TGCAGCGTTGGGTCAGTACTCTATGGCTACACCTTC. Protein sequence: CSVGSVLYGYTF.

This chain uses TRBV30 with TRBJ2-7; 8 bases match TRBD2. This CDR3 is 11 amino acids long. J gave up 3 bases and V 6 bases, and 1 base lay outside the gene matches. Germline V gene lookup returns CDR1 GTSNPN and CDR2 SVGIG (reference sequence). This CDR3 reads CACGRGYEQYF. The CDR3 nucleotides read TGTGCCTGCGGGAGGGGCTACGAGCAGTACTTC.

The chain joins TRBV9 to TRBJ2-7, with D hard to call. Germline CDR1 reads SGDLS; CDR2 reads YYNGEE. This CDR3 has 17 residues. Trimming shortened V by 3 bases and J by 2 bases, and 21 bases separated the two germline ends. In DNA form, the CDR3 reads TGTGCCAGCAGCGCACCTATCGATATTATGACGACCTACGAGCAGTACTTC. Amino acid sequence: CASSAPIDIMTTYEQYF.

The chain links TRBV5-4 to TRBJ2-6; 7 nucleotides match TRBD1. CDR1 is SGHNT, CDR2 YYREEE, per germline (reference sequence). V dropped 4 bases and J dropped 0; count of bases not matched to a gene: 4. The CDR3 consists of 16 residues. The CDR3: CASSLGQLSGANVLTF. The CDR3 DNA reads as TGTGCCAGCAGCCTGGGACAGCTCTCTGGGGCCAACGTCCTGACTTTC.

The rearrangement uses TRBV7-3 and TRBJ2-1; 10 bases are shared with TRBD2. V shed 3 bases, J shed 10 bases, and the junction held 9 bases outside the gene matches. Germline values: CDR1 SGHTA, CDR2 FQGTGA. There are 15 residues in the CDR3. The CDR3 protein is CASSFFTSGIEEQFF. The CDR3, as DNA: TGTGCCAGCAGCTTTTTTACTAGCGGGATCGAAGAGCAGTTCTTC.

The gene calls are TRBV2 and TRBJ1-5; TRBD1 matches at 10 bases. The CDR3 extends over 15 amino acids. J lost 7 bases, V lost 8 bases, and 11 bases had no gene match. The germline CDR1 and CDR2 sequences are SNHLY and FYNNEI. Here the CDR3 DNA reads TGTGCCAGCCGTCAAGAGACAGGGGGCAGGCAGCCCCAGCATTTT. Residues: CASRQETGGRQPQHF.

CDR3 nucleotide sequence: TGTGCCAGCAGCATGACAGGGGGGGCGGCTATCTATGGCTACACCTTC. Translating it yields CASSMTGGAAIYGYTF. This chain uses TRBV9 with TRBJ1-2; 9 positions agree with TRBD1. V shed 4 bases and J 4 bases; nucleotides not matched to a gene: 11. Germline V gene data show CDR1 as SGDLS and CDR2 as YYNGEE. The CDR3 sequence is 16 residues long. The whole variable domain, remainder taken from reference TRBV9 and TRBJ1-2, is DSGVTQTPKHLITATGQRVTLRCSPRSGDLSVYWYQQSLDQGLQFLIQYYNGEERAKGNILERFSAQQFPDLHSELNLSSLELGDSALYFCASSMTGGAAIYGYTFGSGTRLTVV.

This clone appeared once. V usage is TRBV9 and J usage is TRBJ2-5; TRBD1 agrees at 7 bases. CDR1 SGDLS and CDR2 YYNGEE come from the germline V gene. Germline trimming cut 3 bases from V and 4 bases from J; bases unmatched to any gene: 9. The CDR3 sequence is 15 residues long. The CDR3 nucleotides read TGTGCCAGCAGCGCCTCCACAGGGGCAGGAGAGACCCAGTACTTC. As protein: CASSASTGAGETQYF.

The rearrangement uses TRBV28 and TRBJ2-7, with D perhaps assigned TRBD1 or TRBD2 (5 bases each). Trimming took off 1 base at V and 3 bases at J, with 13 bases between the two ends. The length of the CDR3 is 15 residues. CDR1 is MDHEN, CDR2 SYDVKM, per germline. The CDR3 DNA reads TGTGCCAGCAGTTTATTGCCAGGGACCGGCTACGAGCAGTACTTC. Amino acids: CASSLLPGTGYEQYF. The full variable domain, in which reference TRBV28 and TRBJ2-7 provide the parts outside the CDR3, is DVKVTQSSRYLVKRTGEKVFLECVQDMDHENMFWYRQDPGLGLRLIYFSYDVKMKEKGDIPEGYSVSREKKERFSLILESASTNQTSMYLCASSLLPGTGYEQYFGPGTRLTVT.

J is TRBJ2-3 and V is TRBV5-4; tentatively, D is TRBD2 (6 bases). Germline CDR1 SGHNT, CDR2 YYREEE (reference sequence). The V gene lost 0 bases and the J gene lost 0 bases, with 8 bases spanning the gap. The CDR3 has 15 residues. CDR3 nucleotide sequence: TGTGCCAGCAGCTTGGGGAGGGGAAGCACAGATACGCAGTATTTT. This sequence encodes CASSLGRGSTDTQYF.

This clone was observed a single time. The CDR3, as DNA: TGCAGCGTTGTCGGGAGTCGGGGGAGGGAAGAGACCCAGTACTTC. Its protein product is CSVVGSRGREETQYF. The rearrangement links TRBV29-1 to TRBJ2-5, with 7 bases identical to TRBD2. The CDR3 totals 15 residues. V shed 4 bases, J shed 3 bases, and the junction held 11 bases outside the gene matches. Germline V gene lookup returns CDR1 SQVTM and CDR2 ANQGSEA.

V usage is TRBV9 and J usage is TRBJ2-1, with 8 bases matching TRBD2. V gave up 3 bases and J gave up 4 bases; unmatched junction bases: 6. This CDR3 has 15 amino acids. Germline loops: CDR1 SGDLS, CDR2 YYNGEE. The chain's CDR3 is CASSANSGAYNEQFF. The CDR3 DNA sequence: TGTGCCAGCAGCGCCAATAGCGGGGCATACAATGAGCAGTTCTTC.

This chain uses TRBV5-8 with TRBJ2-5; perhaps D is TRBD1 or TRBD2 (6 bases each). Germline CDR1 SGHTS, CDR2 YDEGEE. Trimming stripped 0 bases from V and 0 bases from J, with 15 bases between. The CDR3 spans 17 residues. CDR3 sequence: CASSLGSGARHQETQYF. Here the CDR3 DNA reads TGTGCCAGCAGCTTGGGATCGGGGGCGAGGCACCAAGAGACCCAGTACTTC.

The chain is built from TRBV5-4 and TRBJ2-3; 14 nucleotides line up with TRBD2. Germline trimming cut 9 bases from V and 5 bases from J; bases unmatched to any gene: 5. The germline V gene encodes CDR1 SGHNT and CDR2 YYREEE (reference sequence). This CDR3 has 14 residues. The CDR3 loop is CATTSGGAGDTQYF. As DNA, the CDR3 is TGTGCCACGACTAGCGGGGGGGCCGGAGATACGCAGTATTTT.

This rearrangement joins TRBV30 to TRBJ1-6; the D is unclear. V lost 3 bases to trimming and J lost 6 bases, with 9 bases between them. Germline CDR1 reads GTSNPN; CDR2 reads SVGIG (reference sequence). The length of the CDR3 is 13 residues. The CDR3 DNA is TGTGCCTGGAGCGGCGGACTTAATTCACCCCTCCACTTT. Amino acids: CAWSGGLNSPLHF. The full variable domain, its missing parts supplied by reference TRBV30 and TRBJ1-6, is SQTIHQWPATLVQPVGSPLSLECTVEGTSNPNLYWYRQAAGRGLQLLFYSVGIGQISSEVPQNLSASRPQDRQFILSSKKLLLSDSGFYLCAWSGGLNSPLHFGNGTRLTVT.

The chain employs TRBV6-5 and TRBJ2-6; D is possibly TRBD2 (5 bases). The CDR3 totals 14 residues. In germline, CDR1 is MNHEY, CDR2 SVGAGI. Trimming removed 6 bases at V and 2 bases at J, with 8 bases between. CDR3 in amino acids: CASSRGTGANVLTF. Written as DNA, the CDR3 is TGTGCCAGCAGCCGAGGGACTGGGGCCAACGTCCTGACTTTC.

V and J are TRBV7-9 and TRBJ2-7; 11 positions match TRBD2. Germline CDR1 reads SEHNR; CDR2 reads FQNEAQ (reference sequence). This CDR3 is built from 15 residues. Trimming at V came to 5 bases and at J to 6 bases, leaving 9 bases not matched to a gene. CDR3 region: CASSRSETSGIEQYF. As DNA, the CDR3 is TGTGCCAGCAGCCGTTCCGAGACTAGCGGGATCGAGCAGTACTTC.

V and J are TRBV2 and TRBJ1-4, with D tentatively TRBD1 (6 bases). The CDR3 runs 14 residues. Per germline, CDR1 SNHLY and CDR2 FYNNEI. Trimming cost V 7 bases and J 8 bases, with 17 bases left between them. The CDR3 loop reads CASMGQRGLEKLFF. DNA of the CDR3: TGTGCCAGCATGGGTCAAAGGGGGTTGGAAAAACTGTTTTTT.